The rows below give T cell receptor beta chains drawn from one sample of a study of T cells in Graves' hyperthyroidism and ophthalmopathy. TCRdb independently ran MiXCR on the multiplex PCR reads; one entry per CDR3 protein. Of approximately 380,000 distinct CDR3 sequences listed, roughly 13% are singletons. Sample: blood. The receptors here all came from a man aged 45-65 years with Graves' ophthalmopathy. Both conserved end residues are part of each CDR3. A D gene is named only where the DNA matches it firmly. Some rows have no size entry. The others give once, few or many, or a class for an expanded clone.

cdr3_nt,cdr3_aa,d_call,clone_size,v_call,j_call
TGCAGTGCTAGAGTGACAGGGTCCCACGAGCAGTACTTC,CSARVTGSHEQYF,TRBD1,many,TRBV20-1,TRBJ2-7
TGCAGTGCCACCGGGACAGGGGACTACGAGCAGTACTTC,CSATGTGDYEQYF,TRBD1,few,TRBV20-1,TRBJ2-7
TGTGCCAGCAGCCCTCGACAAGGAAGGGCTGAGCAGTTCTTC,CASSPRQGRAEQFF,NA,many,TRBV11-1,TRBJ2-1
TGTACCGACCCTGACAGGGACCACTACGAGCAGTACTTC,CTDPDRDHYEQYF,TRBD1,many,TRBV28,TRBJ2-7
TGTGCCAGTACCTACGGGCCCGGGGGTCATAGTTCACCCCTCCACTTT,CASTYGPGGHSSPLHF,NA,few,TRBV19,TRBJ1-6
TGTGCCAGCACTGGACAGGGGGCGCTAGGCTCTTCACCCCTCCACTTT,CASTGQGALGSSPLHF,TRBD1,many,TRBV18,TRBJ1-6
TGTGCCAGCAGCCAAGGCTCTAAACTACGGGACGAGCAGTACTTC,CASSQGSKLRDEQYF,NA,many,TRBV3-1,TRBJ2-7
TGTGCCAGTAGTACCCGGACGGAGACCCGTAAGGAGCAGTACTTC,CASSTRTETRKEQYF,NA,NA,TRBV19,TRBJ2-7
TGTGCCAGCAGCCCGTCTGGACAGCCGTCCTACGAGCAGTACTTC,CASSPSGQPSYEQYF,NA,few,TRBV11-1,TRBJ2-7
TGTGCCAGCAGCTTAGCAGGGGGGAGAACAGATACGCAGTATTTT,CASSLAGGRTDTQYF,NA,many,TRBV11-2,TRBJ2-3
TGTGCCAGCAAGGGAGACAGGGGGCGAGGCACCGGGGAGCTGTTTTTT,CASKGDRGRGTGELFF,TRBD1,many,TRBV6-1,TRBJ2-2
TGTGCCAGCAGTTTAGGCGGGATAGATACGCAGTATTTT,CASSLGGIDTQYF,NA,NA,TRBV12-3/TRBV12-4,TRBJ2-3
TGTGCCAGCAGCTCCCCCCCGGGACTAGCGGGAGTGGAAGATACGCAGTATTTT,CASSSPPGLAGVEDTQYF,TRBD2,NA,TRBV7-6,TRBJ2-3
TGTGCCAGCAGTGCTGAGCGGGAGGGGGATGAGCAGTTCTTC,CASSAEREGDEQFF,TRBD2,many,TRBV2,TRBJ2-1
TGTGCCAGTAGAGCCCAGGGGGCTAACTATGGCTACACCTTC,CASRAQGANYGYTF,TRBD1,NA,TRBV19,TRBJ1-2
TGCGCCAGCAGCTTTGTGGCCGGGACTGTAAACAATGAGCAGTTCTTC,CASSFVAGTVNNEQFF,NA,many,TRBV5-1,TRBJ2-1
TGCGCCAGCAGCTTGGGTTGGTCGAGCACAGATACGCAGTATTTT,CASSLGWSSTDTQYF,NA,NA,TRBV5-1,TRBJ2-3
TGTGCCAGCACCGGCGTTTTGGCCGGGGAGCTGTTTTTT,CASTGVLAGELFF,NA,few,TRBV11-3,TRBJ2-2
TGCAGTGCACCCGGGACTCCGATGCGGGAGCAGTTCTTC,CSAPGTPMREQFF,NA,many,TRBV20-1,TRBJ2-1
TGTGCCATCAGTGTCGCGGGAGGGCCCAATGAGCAGTTCTTC,CAISVAGGPNEQFF,TRBD2,NA,TRBV10-3,TRBJ2-1
TGCGCCAGCACAGGGGGCCATGAGCAGTTCTTC,CASTGGHEQFF,TRBD1,many,TRBV5-1,TRBJ2-1
TGCAGCGTGTCTCGCGGACCTAATATGGGCTACACCTTC,CSVSRGPNMGYTF,NA,many,TRBV29-1,TRBJ1-2
TGTGCCTGGATGGGCGGGAGTAACGGTGAGCAGTTCTTC,CAWMGGSNGEQFF,TRBD2,many,TRBV30,TRBJ2-1
TGCAGTGCTAGAGATTGGGTAGCGGGAGGCTTGTCCTACAAAGAGCAGTTCTTC,CSARDWVAGGLSYKEQFF,TRBD2,NA,TRBV20-1,TRBJ2-1
TGTGCCAGCAGATACGACAGGGGTGCCTATAATTCACCCCTCCACTTT,CASRYDRGAYNSPLHF,TRBD1,NA,TRBV6-1,TRBJ1-6
TGTGCCAGCAGGGACAGGACAAAAGAGACCCAGTACTTC,CASRDRTKETQYF,TRBD1,few,TRBV7-9,TRBJ2-5
TGTGCCAGCAGCTTACGATCAGATGAGCAGTTCTTC,CASSLRSDEQFF,NA,many,TRBV11-2,TRBJ2-1
TGCGCCAGCAGCTTGGGGCCGCGGTCCTACGAGCAGTACTTC,CASSLGPRSYEQYF,NA,NA,TRBV5-1,TRBJ2-7
TGCAGTGCTGTAGCCATGAACTACAATGAGCAGTTCTTC,CSAVAMNYNEQFF,NA,many,TRBV20-1,TRBJ2-1
TGCAGTGCTAGCGGCCTAGCGGGTTCTAGCACAGATACGCAGTATTTT,CSASGLAGSSTDTQYF,TRBD2,few,TRBV20-1,TRBJ2-3
TGCGCCAGCAGCGAACGTGTGGGGGTCCAAGAGACCCAGTACTTC,CASSERVGVQETQYF,NA,NA,TRBV5-1,TRBJ2-5
TGTGCCAGCAGTCAACAGACAGGGGGCGCTTGGGCTGAAAAACTGTTTTTT,CASSQQTGGAWAEKLFF,TRBD1,many,TRBV12-3/TRBV12-4,TRBJ1-4
TGTGCCAGCAGCCGCCCGCTAGCGGGAGGCTACGAGCAGTACTTC,CASSRPLAGGYEQYF,TRBD2,many,TRBV3-1,TRBJ2-7
TGCAGTGCTGCCGCCGACTACGAGCAGTACTTC,CSAAADYEQYF,NA,many,TRBV20-1,TRBJ2-7
TGTGCCAGCAGCCTAAGGGGGACTAGTTATACGCAGTATTTT,CASSLRGTSYTQYF,TRBD2,many,TRBV14,TRBJ2-3
TGCGCCAGCTGTTCCGGGACAGCCTACCAAGAGACCCAGTACTTC,CASCSGTAYQETQYF,TRBD1,few,TRBV5-1,TRBJ2-5
TGTGCCAGCAGTGATATGGCGGGGGCTAGCGGATACAATGAGCAGTTCTTC,CASSDMAGASGYNEQFF,NA,NA,TRBV6-1,TRBJ2-1